This TCR beta chain originates from a study of blood T cell repertoires in COVID-19. Overall study: Collection of acute and convalescent COVID-19 samples took place in the United States, Italy and Spain.

Produced via immunoSEQ multiplex PCR; TCRdb's table is partial and in-frame only. The sample records about 250,000 clones, approximately 80% being singletons. The germline V gene encodes CDR1 SNHLY and CDR2 FYNNEI. The CDR3 runs 16 residues. J was trimmed by 3 bases and V by 0 bases; bases with no gene match: 5. This receptor was obtained from a man older than 75 with acute or convalescent COVID-19. The sequencing sample was made of peripheral blood. The chain combines TRBV2 with TRBJ2-3; 8 bases line up with TRBD2. The CDR3 DNA reads TGTGCCAGCAGTGAAGCGCTCGGGGGGGCTACAGATACGCAGTATTTT. Protein product: CASSEALGGATDTQYF.